The present T cell receptor (beta chain) was sequenced within a study of regulatory T cells in long-lasting Graves disease. Overall study findings and caveats: Under persistent disease, TRBV28, TRBJ1-2 and TRBJ2-5 were used preferentially.

Arm-PCR of CDR3 regions and iRepertoire HTBI primers were used to build TCR beta libraries. TCRdb re-derived calls from the multiplex PCR reads in MiXCR, one entry per CDR3 protein. This table holds about 560,000 distinct CDR3 sequences, around 16% found once. Concerning this clonotype itself: What it recognizes is unknown.

Germline CDR1 reads MGHRA; CDR2 reads YSYEKL. The CDR3 has 15 amino acids. The V end lost 3 bases, the J end lost 4 bases, and 16 bases lay between the germline ends. Described time point: newly diagnosed GD, antithyroid drugs for less than 3 months. From PBMCs, RNA was extracted and then used to make the TCR library. This same sample was also taken into another study, of T cells in Graves' hyperthyroidism and ophthalmopathy. That investigation notes: Investigators excluded patients with uncontrolled infection, other autoimmune disease, pregnancy or lactation. HTBI primers were used for first-round RT-PCR of the TCR CDR3.

The sequencing used peripheral blood mononuclear cells (PBMCs), collected at new diagnosis, from a patient treated with antithyroid drugs. The sequence derives from a man aged 18 to 30 with Graves disease. This chain uses TRBV4-1 with TRBJ2-7, with D perhaps TRBD2 (6 bases). The CDR3 loop is CASSHVAAEGYEQYF. The DNA of the CDR3 is TGCGCCAGCAGCCATGTAGCGGCGGAGGGTTACGAGCAGTACTTC.